This entry is about one TCR beta chain. The data derive from a study of blood T cell repertoires in COVID-19. Study details: COVID-19 samples collected from the United States, Italy and Spain covered acute and convalescent phases.

Profiling relied on immunoSEQ multiplex PCR, and the TCRdb table lists in-frame clones only, not all of them. The sample contains around 250,000 clones, around 90% of which appear only once. This CDR3 is built from 14 residues. CDR1 is MDHEN, CDR2 SYDVKM, per germline. Unmatched junction bases numbered 6, after V lost 5 bases and J lost 2 bases. Source material: peripheral blood. The chain links TRBV28 to TRBJ2-7, with 7 bases aligning to TRBD1. The sequence came from a human donor in a cohort sampled during active COVID-19. CDR3 sequence reads: CASSVTGTAYEQYF. The DNA of the CDR3 is TGTGCCAGCAGTGTCACCGGGACAGCCTACGAGCAGTACTTC.